One and the same sample provided the 5 T cell receptor beta chains below, sequenced in a study of molecular identifiers for immune sequencing clone quantification. TCRdb recomputed calls from the PCR reads with MiXCR, one row per CDR3 protein. This sample carries 460,000 or so distinct CDR3 sequences, less than 30% of them seen once, and the ten largest clones take around 0.8%. What was sequenced was naive CD8+ T cells from blood, with Jurkat cell RNA spiked in. As to subset: FACS-sorted CD8+CD4-CCR7+CD45RA+ naive T cells. Receptors originate from a human donor in good health. Some libraries in this study had Jurkat cell RNA spiked in.

This clonotype was counted ten times or more. This chain uses TRBV6-2 or TRBV6-3 with TRBJ1-1; D ambiguous. Germline CDR1 MNHEY, CDR2 SVGEGT. V lost 8 bases and J lost 1, with 14 bases in between. CDR3 length equals 14 residues. The CDR3, as DNA: TGTGCCAGCCGGACGGATTGGGGGAACACTGAAGCTTTCTTT. Its protein is CASRTDWGNTEAFF.

In this sample, this clonotype turned up a few times. The chain employs TRBV4-3 and TRBJ2-6, with a tentative D call TRBD2 (6 bases). Germline V gene lookup returns CDR1 LGHNA and CDR2 YSLEER. This CDR3 spans 19 amino acids. V was pared by 0 bases and J by 4 bases, with 19 bases between. The CDR3 sequence is CASSQEEPGVLSGANVLTF. CDR3 DNA: TGCGCCAGCAGCCAAGAGGAGCCGGGAGTTTTAAGCGGGGCCAACGTCCTGACTTTC.

This clonotype was seen repeatedly, ten times or more. J is TRBJ2-7 and V is TRBV7-9; the D gene could be TRBD1 or TRBD2 (5 bases each). Per germline, CDR1 SEHNR and CDR2 FQNEAQ (reference sequence). Deletions cut 5 bases from V and 7 bases from J, with 27 bases between. This CDR3 is 17 amino acids long. The CDR3 here is CASSPKALGVRVTEQYF. The CDR3 DNA sequence: TGTGCCAGCAGCCCTAAAGCTCTGGGGGTCAGGGTAACGGAGCAGTACTTC.

This clonotype was found many times. CDR3 sequence (DNA): TGCGCCAGCAGCTTGGGGGAATTCACCTACGAGCAGTACTTC. Amino acid sequence: CASSLGEFTYEQYF. The chain links TRBV5-1 to TRBJ2-7; D gene ambiguous. Germline CDR1 SGHRS, CDR2 YFSETQ. The CDR3 runs to 14 residues. V lost 0 bases and J 2 bases, leaving 9 bases between the germline ends.

This clonotype was counted many times. The genes are TRBV7-9 and TRBJ1-1; TRBD1 matches 8 bases. J was trimmed by 4 bases and V by 5 bases; bases with no gene match: 9. Germline V gene sequence: CDR1 SEHNR, CDR2 FQNEAQ (reference sequence). CDR3 length: 15 residues. CDR3 nucleotides: TGTGCCAGCAGCACACGGACAGGGAGTTCCACTGAAGCTTTCTTT. Protein sequence: CASSTRTGSSTEAFF.